Below, 12 T cell receptor beta chains from the same sample are listed, as sequenced in a study of blood T cell repertoires in COVID-19. Clones were read by immunoSEQ multiplex PCR, and TCRdb kept only the in-frame ones, dropping some. The sample carries 150,000 to 200,000 clones, 80% to 90% recorded once. Source material: peripheral blood. These receptors all come from a woman in her 70s with acute or convalescent COVID-19.

The gene calls are TRBV7-9 and TRBJ1-1; maybe TRBD1 (5 bases). The CDR3 covers 14 residues. CDR1 is SEHNR, CDR2 FQNEAQ, per germline (reference sequence). V was shortened by 2 bases and J by 0 bases, with 7 bases between the two germline ends. The CDR3 nucleotides are TGTGCCAGCAGCTTACAGGGCCTGAACACTGAAGCTTTCTTT. This codes for CASSLQGLNTEAFF.

V is TRBV20-1 and J is TRBJ1-1; D unresolved. This CDR3 has 11 amino acids. CDR1 is DFQATT and CDR2 is SNEGSKA in the germline V gene (reference sequence). Deletions cut 6 bases from V and 3 bases from J, with 8 bases between. The CDR3 reads CSAPHYTEAFF. For the CDR3, the DNA is TGCAGTGCCCCCCACTACACTGAAGCTTTCTTT.

The V and J genes are TRBV6-1 and TRBJ1-1, with no clear D. Germline loops: CDR1 MNHNS, CDR2 SASEGT. The CDR3 contains 14 residues. V lost 1 base to trimming and J lost 2 bases, with 8 bases between them. CDR3: CASSEGPGNTEAFF. The CDR3 DNA reads as TGTGCCAGCAGTGAAGGCCCAGGAAACACTGAAGCTTTCTTT.

The V gene is TRBV7-2, the J gene TRBJ2-3; D remains unclear. V lost 1 base, J lost 2 bases, and 7 bases lay in between. The germline V gene encodes CDR1 SGHTA and CDR2 FQGNSA. This CDR3 spans 14 amino acids. The CDR3 loop reads CASSLDSITDTQYF. For the CDR3, the DNA is TGTGCCAGCAGCTTAGACTCGATCACAGATACGCAGTATTTT.

A note on this clone: Other DNA variants within this sample encode the same CDR3. The V call is TRBV7-9, the J call TRBJ2-7, with D hard to call. CDR1 SEHNR and CDR2 FQNEAQ come from the germline V gene (reference sequence). The germline V and J ends were trimmed by 4 bases and 2 bases, with 3 bases remaining between them. This CDR3 is 11 amino acids long. CDR3 bases: TGTGCCAGCAGCTCCACCTACGAGCAGTACTTC. This translates into CASSSTYEQYF.

This clone was counted a single time. The rearrangement uses TRBV7-3 and TRBJ2-3, with TRBD1 matching 8 bases. The trim removed 5 bases at V and 6 bases at J, leaving 13 bases unmatched. CDR3 length: 16 residues. Germline-derived CDR1 and CDR2 are SGHTA and FQGTGA. The CDR3 reads CASSLNTGGTGDTQYF. The CDR3 coding sequence is TGTGCCAGCAGCCTAAATACAGGGGGAACGGGCGATACGCAGTATTTT.

The table lists this clone with a count of one. The rearrangement links TRBV7-8 to TRBJ2-3; 7 bases are a match to TRBD2. With 3 bases clipped from V and 4 bases from J, the junction kept 10 bases outside the gene matches. The CDR3 length is 16 residues. Per the germline V gene, CDR1 is SGHVS and CDR2 is FQNEAQ. The CDR3 is CASSFGGTNAPDTQYF. The CDR3 nucleotides read TGTGCCAGCAGCTTTGGGGGGACTAACGCCCCAGATACGCAGTATTTT.

The chain couples TRBV3-1 (or the pseudogene TRBV3-2) to TRBJ2-2, with D possibly being TRBD1 (6 bases). Deletions cut 3 bases from V and 4 bases from J, with 12 bases between. Germline values: CDR1 LGHDT, CDR2 YNNKEL (reference sequence). The CDR3 length is 15 residues. The CDR3 DNA is TGTGCCAGCAGCCATTCCCGGACAGTCACCGGGGAGCTGTTTTTT. Its protein product is CASSHSRTVTGELFF.

The chain links TRBV15 to TRBJ1-2, with 8 bases matching TRBD1. The junction had 2 bases not matched to a gene; V was cut back by 3 bases and J by 8 bases. CDR1 and CDR2 (germline): LNHNV, YYDKDF (reference sequence). CDR3 length equals 12 residues. As DNA, the CDR3 is TGTGCCACCAGCAGGACAGGGGAAGGCTACACCTTC. Translating it yields CATSRTGEGYTF. Full variable domain (outside the CDR3, taken from reference TRBV15 and TRBJ1-2): DAMVIQNPRYQVTQFGKPVTLSCSQTLNHNVMYWYQQKSSQAPKLLFHYYDKDFNNEADTPDNFQSRRPNTSFCFLDIRSPGLGDTAMYLCATSRTGEGYTFGSGTRLTVV.

The chain couples TRBV12-5 to TRBJ2-3; TRBD2 agrees at 9 bases. After removal of 2 bases from V and 3 bases from J, the junction contained 9 bases not matched to a gene. The germline V gene has CDR1 LGHNT and CDR2 FRNRAP. This CDR3 comprises 17 residues. The CDR3 loop reads CASGLFRSGRMTDTQYF. As DNA, the CDR3 is TGTGCTAGTGGTTTGTTTCGGAGCGGGAGGATGACAGATACGCAGTATTTT.

The chain couples TRBV18 to TRBJ2-4; possible D gene TRBD2, 5 bases. The CDR3 extends over 15 amino acids. Trimming removed 5 bases from V and 5 bases from J, with 16 bases in between. Germline values: CDR1 KGHSH, CDR2 LQKENI. CDR3 sequence: CASSDKSGSENIQYF. CDR3 coding DNA: TGTGCCAGCTCAGACAAGTCGGGGTCCGAAAACATTCAGTACTTC.

This sequence joins TRBV18 and TRBJ1-4, with 10 bases aligning to TRBD1. CDR1 is KGHSH, CDR2 LQKENI, per germline. The CDR3 runs to 14 residues. The V segment lost 2 bases and the J segment 8 bases; nucleotides outside the gene matches: 2. The CDR3 here is CASSPGQGGEKLFF. DNA of the CDR3: TGTGCCAGCTCACCAGGACAGGGGGGCGAAAAACTGTTTTTT.